This T cell receptor (beta chain) was found in a study of blood T cell repertoires in COVID-19. Whole-study context: The analysed material was cDNA or gDNA that came from T cells, B-cell-depleted T cells, or PBMCs.

The germline CDR1 and CDR2 sequences are KGHDR and SFDVKD. The V gene lost 7 bases and the J gene lost 8 bases, with 22 bases spanning the gap. The CDR3 is 15 residues long. Original analysis: Amplification from reference gene primers served as the basis for estimated nucleated cell counts. TCRdb keeps only in-frame clones here, not all; method: immunoSEQ multiplex PCR. The V and J calls and the clone size are those of that table, but D and trimming were determined from the DNA. The repertoire has around 130,000 clones, 75% to 90% of them found once; the top ten carry about 4.3%. The clonotype originates from a human donor in a cohort sampled during active COVID-19. Sample: peripheral blood. The genes are TRBV24-1 and TRBJ1-2, with no clear D. The CDR3: CATSPPGGGFGGYTF. CDR3 nucleotide sequence: TGTGCCACCAGCCCCCCCGGTGGCGGATTTGGGGGCTACACCTTC.